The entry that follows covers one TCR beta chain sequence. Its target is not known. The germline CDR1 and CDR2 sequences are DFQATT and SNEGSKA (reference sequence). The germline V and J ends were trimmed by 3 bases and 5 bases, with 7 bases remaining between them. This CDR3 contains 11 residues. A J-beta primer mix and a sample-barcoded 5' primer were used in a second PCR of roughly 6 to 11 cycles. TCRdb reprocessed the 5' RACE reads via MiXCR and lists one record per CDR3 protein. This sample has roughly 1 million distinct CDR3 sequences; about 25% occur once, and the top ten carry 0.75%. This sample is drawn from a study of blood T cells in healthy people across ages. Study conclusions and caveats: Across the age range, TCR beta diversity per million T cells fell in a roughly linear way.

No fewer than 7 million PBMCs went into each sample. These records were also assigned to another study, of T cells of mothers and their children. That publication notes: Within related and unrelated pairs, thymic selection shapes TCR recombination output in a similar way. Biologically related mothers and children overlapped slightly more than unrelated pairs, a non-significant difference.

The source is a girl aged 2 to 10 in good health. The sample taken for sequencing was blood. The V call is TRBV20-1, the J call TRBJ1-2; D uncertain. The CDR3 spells CSASEDYGYTF. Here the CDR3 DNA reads TGCAGTGCTAGTGAAGATTATGGCTACACCTTC.